These T cell receptor beta chains were read from a single sample in a study of blood T cell repertoires in COVID-19. Libraries were prepared by immunoSEQ multiplex PCR; TCRdb keeps only in-frame clonotypes and omits some of them. The profile covers 150,000 to 200,000 clones, with approximately 90% appearing a single time and about 5% taken by the ten largest. The sample comprised peripheral blood. These receptors all stem from a human donor in a cohort sampled during active COVID-19. CDR3s include the opening cysteine and the closing phenylalanine or tryptophan. D genes are given only for firm matches. Rows may omit the clone size; those that give it use once, few, many or a size class.

clone_size j_call v_call d_call cdr3_nt cdr3_aa
. TRBJ1-1 TRBV6-5 . TGTGCCAGCACGGTGTTCGTGAACACTGAAGCTTTCTTT CASTVFVNTEAFF
. TRBJ2-7 TRBV7-6 TRBD2 TGTGCCAGCAGCTCCCGCGACGGGACTAGTCCCTACGAGCAGTACTTC CASSSRDGTSPYEQYF
. TRBJ2-1 TRBV7-9 . TGTGCCAGCAGCCCCATAGGGCAGCTTGGCGGAGGCTCCTACAATGAGCAGTTCTTC CASSPIGQLGGGSYNEQFF
. TRBJ2-5 TRBV9 TRBD2 TGTGCCAGCAGCTTACTAGCGGGAGCGGGGGAGACCCAGTACTTC CASSLLAGAGETQYF
. TRBJ2-5 TRBV19 . TGTGCCAGTACCCCCATGGCGAACGGGGGAGTTCAAGAGACCCAGTACTTC CASTPMANGGVQETQYF
once TRBJ2-3 TRBV28 TRBD1 TGTGCCAGCAGTCAACAGGGGACAGGGACAGATACGCAGTATTTT CASSQQGTGTDTQYF
few TRBJ2-3 TRBV18 . TGTGCCAGCTCACCACTACAGTCGGGCACAGATACGCAGTATTTT CASSPLQSGTDTQYF
. TRBJ2-1 TRBV5-6 . TGTGCCAGCAGCCCAGGACAAGCCAATGAGCAGTTCTTC CASSPGQANEQFF
few TRBJ2-7 TRBV7-9 TRBD1 TGTGCCAGCACCACTGGACAGGGGGCCTACGAGCAGTACTTC CASTTGQGAYEQYF
. TRBJ1-1 TRBV30 . TGTGCCTGGATCGCAGGGAACACTGAAGCTTTCTTT CAWIAGNTEAFF
. TRBJ2-7 TRBV5-5 TRBD1 TGTGCCAGCAGCGCCCTGTTGACGCGGGACAGGACTTACGAGCAGTACTTC CASSALLTRDRTYEQYF
. TRBJ2-7 TRBV14 . TGTGCCAGCAGCCTATGGGCCGGCTACGAGCAGTACTTC CASSLWAGYEQYF
. TRBJ2-1 TRBV10-3 . TGTGCCATCAGTGATTCGAATGAGCAGTTCTTC CAISDSNEQFF
. TRBJ2-7 TRBV30 TRBD2 TGTGCCTGGACCTACGGGACTAGCGGGAGGTACGAGCAGTACTTC CAWTYGTSGRYEQYF
. TRBJ1-5 TRBV19 . TGTGCCAGTAGTCCCCCCGGGACACCAAATCAGCCCCAGCATTTT CASSPPGTPNQPQHF
. TRBJ2-7 TRBV28 . TGTGCCAGCAGTCAGGGGGACTGGGGATACTACGAGCAGTACTTC CASSQGDWGYYEQYF
. TRBJ2-7 TRBV7-6 TRBD1 TGTGCCAGCAGCGTAGCTGGGACAGGGCCCTCCTACGAGCAGTACTTC CASSVAGTGPSYEQYF
. TRBJ1-1 TRBV3-1/TRBV3-2 . TGTGCCAGCAGCCAAGTAGAAAACACTGAAGCTTTCTTT CASSQVENTEAFF
. TRBJ1-5 TRBV28 TRBD1 TGTGCCAGCAGTTTTAGGGGACAGGGGGTTTCTAATCAGCCCCAGCATTTT CASSFRGQGVSNQPQHF
. TRBJ1-2 TRBV18 . TGTGCCAGCTCACCTCTACAGGAAAACTATGGCTACACCTTC CASSPLQENYGYTF
. TRBJ1-2 TRBV10-3 . TGTGCCATCAGTGAGCAGGGAAGAGTCTACACCTTC CAISEQGRVYTF
once TRBJ2-3 TRBV18 . TGTGCCAGCTCACCTCGACAGGTGTCTAGCACAGATACGCAGTATTTT CASSPRQVSSTDTQYF
. TRBJ1-2 TRBV2 . TGTGCCAGCAGGCAATCAGGTGCGCGACCCACCGACACCTTC CASRQSGARPTDTF
. TRBJ2-7 TRBV2 TRBD1 TGTGCCAGCAGGAAAACCTCCGGGACAGGGGTCGAGCAGTACTTC CASRKTSGTGVEQYF
. TRBJ1-2 TRBV3-1/TRBV3-2 . TGTGCCAGCAGCCAAAGACTGACTCAACCCTATGGCTACACCTTC CASSQRLTQPYGYTF
once TRBJ1-4 TRBV9 . TGTGCCAGCAGCGATGGTAGTGAAAAACTGTTTTTT CASSDGSEKLFF
. TRBJ2-7 TRBV9 TRBD2 TGTGCCAGCAGCGTCGCCTCTAGCGGCCAATACGAGCAGTACTTC CASSVASSGQYEQYF
once TRBJ2-5 TRBV3-1/TRBV3-2 . TGTGCCAGCAGCCAAGCGTCAGGGGAAGAGACCCAGTACTTC CASSQASGEETQYF
few TRBJ1-1 TRBV11-1 TRBD1 TGTGCCAGCAGCCGGCCAGGGACAGTGAACACTGAAGCTTTCTTT CASSRPGTVNTEAFF
. TRBJ2-7 TRBV27 TRBD2 TGTGCCAGCAGTGCGATCGGGACTACCTACGAGCAGTACTTC CASSAIGTTYEQYF
. TRBJ1-2 TRBV9 . TGTGCCAGCAGCGTAGACAGAACTTCTAACTATGGCTACACCTTC CASSVDRTSNYGYTF
. TRBJ1-4 TRBV7-9 . TGTGCCAGCAGCTTAAGACTTGCAACTAATGAAAAACTGTTTTTT CASSLRLATNEKLFF
. TRBJ2-7 TRBV6-5 TRBD1 TGTGCCAGCAGTTACTCACAGGGGGGCTACGAGCAGTACTTC CASSYSQGGYEQYF
once TRBJ2-7 TRBV9 . TGTGCCAGCAGCGTAGGGGGTAGGAGGGGCCCCTACGAGCAGTACTTC CASSVGGRRGPYEQYF
. TRBJ2-1 TRBV13 TRBD2 TGTGCCAGCAGCCTCCGCGTGGGACTAGCGGGGGGGCGGGATGAGCAGTTCTTC CASSLRVGLAGGRDEQFF
few TRBJ2-2 TRBV5-4 . TGTGCCAGCAGCCTCGGACTCCCCGGGGAGCTGTTTTTT CASSLGLPGELFF
. TRBJ2-3 TRBV7-3 . TGTGCCAGCAGCTTTGGACAGCGCACAGATACGCAGTATTTT CASSFGQRTDTQYF
. TRBJ1-5 TRBV29-1 . TGCAGCGTAGATCCCACAGGGTCCGGGCAGCCCCAGCATTTT CSVDPTGSGQPQHF
. TRBJ2-3 TRBV14 TRBD2 TGTGCCAGCAGCTATCTAGCGGGAGCTACAGATACGCAGTATTTT CASSYLAGATDTQYF
. TRBJ2-7 TRBV28 . TGTGCCAGCAGCCCCGCCTACGAGCAGTACTTC CASSPAYEQYF
. TRBJ2-4 TRBV6-5 . TGTGCCAGCAGTTACTCGAAGGGGAGGGCCAAAAACATTCAGTACTTC CASSYSKGRAKNIQYF
. TRBJ1-6 TRBV9 TRBD1 TGTGCCAGCAGCGTGGGGGACAGGAATAATTCACCCCTCCACTTT CASSVGDRNNSPLHF
. TRBJ2-7 TRBV27 . TGTGCCAGCAGTTTATCTGCCAGAACCTCCTACGAGCAGTACTTC CASSLSARTSYEQYF
. TRBJ2-1 TRBV5-8 TRBD2 TGTGCCAGCGCCCCAGTCGACGGGAGGGGTGGAAGGCAGTTCTTC CASAPVDGRGGRQFF
. TRBJ2-7 TRBV25-1 . TGTGCCAGCAGCCCATTGGGGGCGACCTACGAGCAGTACTTC CASSPLGATYEQYF
. TRBJ2-7 TRBV5-4 TRBD2 TGTGCCAGCAGCAGTGGACTAGCGGATTCCTACGAGCAGTACTTC CASSSGLADSYEQYF
. TRBJ2-5 TRBV3-1/TRBV3-2 . TGTGCCAGCAGCCAAGATCAGGGTAGGCCAGAGACCCAGTACTTC CASSQDQGRPETQYF
. TRBJ2-1 TRBV6-4 TRBD2 TGTGCCAGCAGTGATCTAGCGGGGGCTACGTACAATGAGCAGTTCTTC CASSDLAGATYNEQFF
. TRBJ1-1 TRBV7-8 . TGTGCCAGCAGCAACGAGGTAACGAACACTGAAGCTTTCTTT CASSNEVTNTEAFF
few TRBJ1-4 TRBV2 TRBD1 TGTGCCAGCCGGACAGGGGCTTCGGGTAATGAAAAACTGTTTTTT CASRTGASGNEKLFF
. TRBJ2-5 TRBV9 TRBD2 TGTGCCAGCAGCGTAGCGGCGGGGGGGCTTTTAGAGACCCAGTACTTC CASSVAAGGLLETQYF
. TRBJ2-1 TRBV28 . TGTGCCACCCACGTCAGGGGCTCCTACAATGAGCAGTTCTTC CATHVRGSYNEQFF
few TRBJ1-2 TRBV28 . TGTGCCAGCGAAGCGGTCTATGGCTACACCTTC CASEAVYGYTF
once TRBJ2-7 TRBV9 . TGTGCCAGCAGCGTAGGCGGGACCCCCTCCTACGAGCAGTACTTC CASSVGGTPSYEQYF